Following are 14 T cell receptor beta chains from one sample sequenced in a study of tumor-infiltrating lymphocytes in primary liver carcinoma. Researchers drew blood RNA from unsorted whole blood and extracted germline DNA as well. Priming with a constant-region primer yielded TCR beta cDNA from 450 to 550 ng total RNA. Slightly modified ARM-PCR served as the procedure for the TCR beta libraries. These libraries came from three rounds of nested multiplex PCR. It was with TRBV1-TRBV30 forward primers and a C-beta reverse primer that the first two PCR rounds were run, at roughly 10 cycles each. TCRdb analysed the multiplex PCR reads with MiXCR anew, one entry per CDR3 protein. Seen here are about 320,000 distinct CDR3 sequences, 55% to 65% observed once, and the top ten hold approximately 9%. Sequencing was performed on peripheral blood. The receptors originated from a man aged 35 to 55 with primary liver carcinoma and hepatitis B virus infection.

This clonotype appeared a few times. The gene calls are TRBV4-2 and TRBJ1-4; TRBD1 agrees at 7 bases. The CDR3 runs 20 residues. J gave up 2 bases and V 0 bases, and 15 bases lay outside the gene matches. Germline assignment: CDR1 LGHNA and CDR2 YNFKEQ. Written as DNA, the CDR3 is TGTGCCAGCAGCCAAGAGTTCCACTTACTACAGGGGAGCACTAATGAAAAACTGTTTTTT. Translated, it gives CASSQEFHLLQGSTNEKLFF.

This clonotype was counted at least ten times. The CDR3, as DNA: TGTGCCAGCAGCCAAGATGGGGGGATCGAGGGCTACACCTTC. This translates into CASSQDGGIEGYTF. The gene calls are TRBV4-2 and TRBJ1-2, with D possibly TRBD1 on 5 matching bases. The germline V gene has CDR1 LGHNA and CDR2 YNFKEQ. Between the trimmed V and J ends, which lost 0 bases and 8 bases, there was a span of 13 bases. The length of the CDR3 is 14 residues.

CDR3 protein: CATSDFSGELFF. The CDR3 DNA reads as TGTGCCACCAGTGATTTTTCCGGGGAGCTGTTTTTT. V is TRBV24-1 and J is TRBJ2-2; no clear D gene. Trimming removed 1 base at V and 6 bases at J, with 2 bases between. In germline, CDR1 is KGHDR, CDR2 SFDVKD. This CDR3 is built from 12 residues.

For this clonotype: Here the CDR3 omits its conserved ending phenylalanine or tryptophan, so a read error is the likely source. The DNA for the CDR3 is TGTGCCAGCAGGATGGGACAGGGTAACAATGAGCAGTTCCTC. This gives the protein CASRMGQGNNEQFL. This chain joins TRBV11-1 and TRBJ2-1; 9 bases align to TRBD1. This CDR3 has 14 residues. CDR1 and CDR2 from the germline V gene are SGHAT and FQDESV (reference sequence). After removal of 6 bases from V and 5 bases from J, the junction contained 5 bases not matched to a gene.

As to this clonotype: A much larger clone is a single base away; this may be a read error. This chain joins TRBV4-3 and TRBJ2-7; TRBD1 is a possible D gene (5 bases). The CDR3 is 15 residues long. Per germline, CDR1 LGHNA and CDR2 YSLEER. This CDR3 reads CASSQAVQGAYERYF. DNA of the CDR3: TGCGCCAGCAGCCAAGCGGTGCAGGGCGCCTACGAGCGGTACTTC.

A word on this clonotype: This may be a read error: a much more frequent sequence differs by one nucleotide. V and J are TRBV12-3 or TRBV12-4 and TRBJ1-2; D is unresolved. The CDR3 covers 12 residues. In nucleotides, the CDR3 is TGTGCCGGCAGTTACGAGTTCTATGGCTACACCTTC. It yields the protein CAGSYEFYGYTF.

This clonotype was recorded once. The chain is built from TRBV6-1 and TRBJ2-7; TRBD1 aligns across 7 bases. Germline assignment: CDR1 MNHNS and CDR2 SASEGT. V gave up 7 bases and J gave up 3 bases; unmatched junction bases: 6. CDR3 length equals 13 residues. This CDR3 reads CASTMTGIYEQYF. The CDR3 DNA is TGTGCCAGCACCATGACAGGGATCTACGAGCAGTACTTC.

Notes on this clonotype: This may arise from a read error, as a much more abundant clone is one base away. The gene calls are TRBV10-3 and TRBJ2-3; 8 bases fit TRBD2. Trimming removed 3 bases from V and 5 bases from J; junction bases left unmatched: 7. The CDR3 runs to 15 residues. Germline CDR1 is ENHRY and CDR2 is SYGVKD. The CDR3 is CAISDQSGTRDTQYF. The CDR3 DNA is TGTGCCATCAGTGACCAAAGCGGGACTAGAGATACGCAGTATTTT.

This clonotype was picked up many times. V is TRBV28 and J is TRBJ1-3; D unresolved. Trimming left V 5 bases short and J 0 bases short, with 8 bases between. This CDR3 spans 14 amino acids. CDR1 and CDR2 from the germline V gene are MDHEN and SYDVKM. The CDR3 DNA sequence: TGTGCCAGCAGTAGACGACACTCTGGAAACACCATATATTTT. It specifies CASSRRHSGNTIYF.

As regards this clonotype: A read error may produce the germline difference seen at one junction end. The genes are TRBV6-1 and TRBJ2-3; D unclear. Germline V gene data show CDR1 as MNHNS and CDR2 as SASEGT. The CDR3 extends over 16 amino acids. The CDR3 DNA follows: TGTGCCTGCAGTGAAGCGCCCGTACCCCCCCTAGATACGCAGTATTTT. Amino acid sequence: CACSEAPVPPLDTQYF.

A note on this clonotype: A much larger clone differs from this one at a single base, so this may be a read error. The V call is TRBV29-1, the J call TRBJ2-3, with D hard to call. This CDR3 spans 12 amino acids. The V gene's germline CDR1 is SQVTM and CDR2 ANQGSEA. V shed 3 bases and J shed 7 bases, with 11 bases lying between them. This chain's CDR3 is CSVDNYVNTQYF. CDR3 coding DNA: TGCAGCGTTGATAACTACGTTAATACGCAGTATTTT.

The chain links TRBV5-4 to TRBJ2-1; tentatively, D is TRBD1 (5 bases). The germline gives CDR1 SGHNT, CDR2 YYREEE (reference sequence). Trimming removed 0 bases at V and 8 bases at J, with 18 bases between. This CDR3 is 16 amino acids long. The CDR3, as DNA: TGTGCCAGCAGCTTGGGGGGCTGGGGTAAGGGGTATGAGCAGTTCTTC. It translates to CASSLGGWGKGYEQFF.

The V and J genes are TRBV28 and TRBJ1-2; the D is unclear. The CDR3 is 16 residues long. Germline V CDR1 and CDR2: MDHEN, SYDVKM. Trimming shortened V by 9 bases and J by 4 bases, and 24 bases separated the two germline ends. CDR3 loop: CASANTRLPPIYGYTF. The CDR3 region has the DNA TGTGCCAGTGCAAACACTAGGTTACCCCCCATCTATGGCTACACCTTC.

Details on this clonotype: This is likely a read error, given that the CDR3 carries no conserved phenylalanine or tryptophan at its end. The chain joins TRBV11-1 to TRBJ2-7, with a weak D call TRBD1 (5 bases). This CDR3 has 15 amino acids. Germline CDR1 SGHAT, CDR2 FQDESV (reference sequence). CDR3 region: CANSLVPGKGYKQYI. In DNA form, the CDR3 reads TGTGCCAACAGCTTAGTGCCAGGGAAAGGCTACAAGCAGTACATC.